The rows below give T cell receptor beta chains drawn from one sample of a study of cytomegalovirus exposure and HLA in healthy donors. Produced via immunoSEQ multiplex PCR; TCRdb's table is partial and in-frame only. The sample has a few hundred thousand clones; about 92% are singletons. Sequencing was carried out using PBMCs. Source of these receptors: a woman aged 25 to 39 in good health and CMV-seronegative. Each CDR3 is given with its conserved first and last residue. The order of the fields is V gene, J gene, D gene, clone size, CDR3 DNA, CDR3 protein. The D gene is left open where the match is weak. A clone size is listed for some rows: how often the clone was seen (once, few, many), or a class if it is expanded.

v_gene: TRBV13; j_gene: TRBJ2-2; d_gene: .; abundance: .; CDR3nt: TGTGCCAGCAGCTTAATTGGGGACACAGACACCGGGGAGCTGTTTTTT; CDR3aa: CASSLIGDTDTGELFF
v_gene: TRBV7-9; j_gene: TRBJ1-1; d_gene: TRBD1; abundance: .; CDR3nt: TGTGCCAGCAGCCCGATGGACAGGGACACTGAAGCTTTCTTT; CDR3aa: CASSPMDRDTEAFF
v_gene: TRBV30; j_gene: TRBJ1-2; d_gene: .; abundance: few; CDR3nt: TGTGCCTGGAGTGAGGTTTATGGCTACACCTTC; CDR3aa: CAWSEVYGYTF
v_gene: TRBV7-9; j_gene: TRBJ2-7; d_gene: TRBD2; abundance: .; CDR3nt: TGTGCCAGCAGCTTTCCAGCGGGAGCGCACGAGCAGTACTTC; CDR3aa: CASSFPAGAHEQYF
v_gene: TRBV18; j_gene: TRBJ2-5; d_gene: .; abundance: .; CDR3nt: TGTGCCAGCTCACCACCAGCGGCGCAAGAGACCCAGTACTTC; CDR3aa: CASSPPAAQETQYF
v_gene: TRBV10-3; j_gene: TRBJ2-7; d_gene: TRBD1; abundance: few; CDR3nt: TGTGCCATCAGTGGTGAAGGGGGCCAGGTTAGGGAGCAGTACTTC; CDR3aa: CAISGEGGQVREQYF
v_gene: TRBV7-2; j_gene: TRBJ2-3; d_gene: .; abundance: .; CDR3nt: TGTGCCATCATAGAGGGTAGTTCAGATACGCAGTATTTT; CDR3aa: CAIIEGSSDTQYF
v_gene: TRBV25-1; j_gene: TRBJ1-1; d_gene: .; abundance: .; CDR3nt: TGTGCCAGCAGTGATTCGGGCAGACGCTACACTGAAGCTTTCTTT; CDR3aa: CASSDSGRRYTEAFF
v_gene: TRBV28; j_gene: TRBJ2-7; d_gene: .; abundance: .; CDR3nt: TGTGCCAGCAGTTTAGGGGATGTCTACGAGCAGTACTTC; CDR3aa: CASSLGDVYEQYF
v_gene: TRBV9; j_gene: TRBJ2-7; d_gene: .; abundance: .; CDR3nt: TGTGCCAGCAGCGTAGACGCTCCCTCCTACGAGCAGTACTTC; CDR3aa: CASSVDAPSYEQYF
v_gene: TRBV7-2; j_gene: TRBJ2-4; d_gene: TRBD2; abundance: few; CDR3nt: TGTGCCAGCAGTCTAGCGGGAGGTTTGCGGAACATTCAGTACTTC; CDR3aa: CASSLAGGLRNIQYF
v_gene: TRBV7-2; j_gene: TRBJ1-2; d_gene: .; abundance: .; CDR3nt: TGTGCCAGCAGCTCCGGACCGATACGACGCCCTAAGGGCCTCTATGGCTACACCTTC; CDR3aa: CASSSGPIRRPKGLYGYTF
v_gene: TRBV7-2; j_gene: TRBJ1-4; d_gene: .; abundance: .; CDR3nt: TGTGCCAGCAGCTTTGGGTATAATGAAAAACTGTTTTTT; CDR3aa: CASSFGYNEKLFF
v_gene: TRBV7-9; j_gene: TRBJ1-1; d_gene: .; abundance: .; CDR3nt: TGTGCCAGCAGCTTAGCAGTCACTGAAGCTTTCTTT; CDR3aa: CASSLAVTEAFF
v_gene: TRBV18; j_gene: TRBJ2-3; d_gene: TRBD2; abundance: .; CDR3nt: TGTGCCAGCTCTCTGAGCGGGAGTACAGATACGCAGTATTTT; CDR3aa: CASSLSGSTDTQYF
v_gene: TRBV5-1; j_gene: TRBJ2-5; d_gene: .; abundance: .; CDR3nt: TGCGCCAGCTCTACTCCGTCTGAGACCCAGTACTTC; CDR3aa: CASSTPSETQYF
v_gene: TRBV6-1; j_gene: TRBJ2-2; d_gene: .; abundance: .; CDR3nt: TGTGCCAGCATGAGGGGGGACACCGGGGAGCTGTTTTTT; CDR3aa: CASMRGDTGELFF
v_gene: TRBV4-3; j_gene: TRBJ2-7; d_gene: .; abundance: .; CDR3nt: TGCGCCAGCAGCCAAGATGCGGGCTACGAGCAGTACTTC; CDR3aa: CASSQDAGYEQYF
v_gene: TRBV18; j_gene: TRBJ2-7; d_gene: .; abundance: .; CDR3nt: TGTGCCAGCTCACCAGATGGGGGCTCCTACGAGCAGTACTTC; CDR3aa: CASSPDGGSYEQYF
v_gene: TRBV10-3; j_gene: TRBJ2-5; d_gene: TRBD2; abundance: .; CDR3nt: TGTGCCACCCGCGGGGGGGGCGAGACCCAGTACTTC; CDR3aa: CATRGGGETQYF
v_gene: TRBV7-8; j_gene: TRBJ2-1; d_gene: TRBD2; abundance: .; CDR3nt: TGTGCCAGCAGCCGTCCCGGGACTAGCGGGAGTCTTTCGTCCTACAATGAGCAGTTCTTC; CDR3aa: CASSRPGTSGSLSSYNEQFF
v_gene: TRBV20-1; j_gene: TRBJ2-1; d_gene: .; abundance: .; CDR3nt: TGCAGTTTGGGCTATTACAATGAGCAGTTCTTC; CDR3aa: CSLGYYNEQFF
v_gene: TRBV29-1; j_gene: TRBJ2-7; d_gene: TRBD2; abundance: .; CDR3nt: TGCAGCGTGGCGTCAGGACTAGTATCCTACGAGCAGTACTTC; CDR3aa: CSVASGLVSYEQYF
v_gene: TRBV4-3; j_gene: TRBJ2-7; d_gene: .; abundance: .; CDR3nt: TGCGCCAGCAGCCAAGAGAAGACTCGGGGTGCCTACGAGCAGTACTTC; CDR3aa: CASSQEKTRGAYEQYF
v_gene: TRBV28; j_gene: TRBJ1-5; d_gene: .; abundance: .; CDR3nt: TGTGCCAGCAGCCAAAAGCCCTTATCCCAGCATTTT; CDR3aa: CASSQKPLSQHF
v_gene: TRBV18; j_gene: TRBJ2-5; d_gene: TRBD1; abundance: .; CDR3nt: TGTGCCAGCTCACCACAGACAGGGCAAGAGACCCAGTACTTC; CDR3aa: CASSPQTGQETQYF
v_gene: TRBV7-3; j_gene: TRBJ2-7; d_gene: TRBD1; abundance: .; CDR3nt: TGTGCCAGCAGCTTAGACAGGGGGTACGAGCAGTACTTC; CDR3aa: CASSLDRGYEQYF
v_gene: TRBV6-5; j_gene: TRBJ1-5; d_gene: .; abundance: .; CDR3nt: TGTGCCAGCAGTTACCGTTCCAGTGACCCCCAGCATTTT; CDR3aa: CASSYRSSDPQHF
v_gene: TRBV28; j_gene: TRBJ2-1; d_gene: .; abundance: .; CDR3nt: TGTGCCAGCAGTGGGACCGTAGGCTCCTACAATGAGCAGTTCTTC; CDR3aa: CASSGTVGSYNEQFF
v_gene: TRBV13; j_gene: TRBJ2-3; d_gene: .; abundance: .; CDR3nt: TGTGCCAGCAGCTTAGGAACCCCGGGTGGAGCTCCAGATACGCAGTATTTT; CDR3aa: CASSLGTPGGAPDTQYF
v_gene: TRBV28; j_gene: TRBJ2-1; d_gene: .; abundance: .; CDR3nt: TGTGCCAGCAGTTTGGAGCGCCCCTACAATGAGCAGTTCTTC; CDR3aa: CASSLERPYNEQFF
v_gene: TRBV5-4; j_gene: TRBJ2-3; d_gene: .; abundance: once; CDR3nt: TGTGCCAGCAGCACTACGACCTTACCAGACACAGATACGCAGTATTTT; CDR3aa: CASSTTTLPDTDTQYF
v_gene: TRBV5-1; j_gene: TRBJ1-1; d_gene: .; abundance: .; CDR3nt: TGCGCCAGCAGCTTGGGGGGGAACACTGAAGCTTTCTTT; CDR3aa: CASSLGGNTEAFF
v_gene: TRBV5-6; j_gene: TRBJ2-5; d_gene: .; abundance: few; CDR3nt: TGTGCCAGCAGCTGGGACAACCAAGAGACCCAGTACTTC; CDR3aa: CASSWDNQETQYF
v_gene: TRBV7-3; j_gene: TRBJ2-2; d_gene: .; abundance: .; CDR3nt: TGTGCCAGCAGGGTGAGCGGGACAAACACCGGGGAGCTGTTTTTT; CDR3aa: CASRVSGTNTGELFF
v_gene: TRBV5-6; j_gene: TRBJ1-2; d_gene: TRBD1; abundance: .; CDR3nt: TGTGCCAGCAGCTTGGACAGGGGATTCTTTGGCTACACCTTC; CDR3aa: CASSLDRGFFGYTF
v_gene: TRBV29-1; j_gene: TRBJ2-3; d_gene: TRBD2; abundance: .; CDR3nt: TGCAGCGTGTGGACTAGCGTTAGCACAGATACGCAGTATTTT; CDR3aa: CSVWTSVSTDTQYF
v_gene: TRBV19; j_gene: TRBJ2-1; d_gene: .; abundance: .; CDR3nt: TGTGCCAGTAGTATCTCGGGCCCCGGTACGAATGAGCAGTTCTTC; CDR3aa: CASSISGPGTNEQFF
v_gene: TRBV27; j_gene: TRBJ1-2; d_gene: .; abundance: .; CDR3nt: TGTGCCAGCAGTTGGGAAGGGAACTATGGCTACACCTTC; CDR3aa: CASSWEGNYGYTF
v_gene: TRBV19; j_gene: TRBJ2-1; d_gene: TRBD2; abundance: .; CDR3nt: TGTGCCAGTAGTATAGCGGCCCTAGCGGGAGGACGGCCCTACAATGAGCAGTTCTTC; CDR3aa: CASSIAALAGGRPYNEQFF
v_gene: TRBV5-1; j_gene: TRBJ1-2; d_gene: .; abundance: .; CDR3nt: TGCGCCAGCAGCTTGGGGACAGCAAACTATGGCTACACCTTC; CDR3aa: CASSLGTANYGYTF
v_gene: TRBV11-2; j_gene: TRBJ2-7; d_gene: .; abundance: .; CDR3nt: TGTGCCAGCAGCTTAGCGGGATCGGTGCGGGAGCAGTACTTC; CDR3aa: CASSLAGSVREQYF
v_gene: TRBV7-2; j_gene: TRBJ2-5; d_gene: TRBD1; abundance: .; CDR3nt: TGTGCCAGCAGCTTAGACGGGGCAGGGGGCTGGGAGACCCAGTACTTC; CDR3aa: CASSLDGAGGWETQYF
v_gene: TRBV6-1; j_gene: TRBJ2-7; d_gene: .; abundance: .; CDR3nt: TGTGCCAGCGAGGACACTAGGGGACTCTACGAGCAGTACTTC; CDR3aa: CASEDTRGLYEQYF
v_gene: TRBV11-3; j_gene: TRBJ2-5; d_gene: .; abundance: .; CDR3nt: TGTGCCAGCAGCTTAGAGCAGGGGGAGACCCAGTACTTC; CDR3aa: CASSLEQGETQYF
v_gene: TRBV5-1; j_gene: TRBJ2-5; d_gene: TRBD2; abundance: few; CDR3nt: TGCGCCAGCACCGAAAACCCCAGCGGGAGGGGAGAGACCCAGTACTTC; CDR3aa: CASTENPSGRGETQYF
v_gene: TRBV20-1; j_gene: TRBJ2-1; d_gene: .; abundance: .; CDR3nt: TGCGCTAGTAGCGCATACAATGAGCAGTTCTTC; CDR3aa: CASSAYNEQFF
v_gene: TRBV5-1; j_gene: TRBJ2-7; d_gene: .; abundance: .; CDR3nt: TGCGCCAGCAGCTTTGGTTCAGGGGACTACGAGCAGTACTTC; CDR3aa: CASSFGSGDYEQYF